The next 19 T cell receptor beta chains were all read from a single sample in a study of metastatic and nonmetastatic thyroid tumors. No treatment of any kind had been given to any patient before thyroid surgery. MiXCR was used by TCRdb to re-call the PCR reads. Of 53,000 or so clones listed, roughly 20% are singletons. The specimen sequenced was blood. Receptors were obtained from a female donor with papillary thyroid cancer or a benign thyroid nodule (not recorded which). Some clones in this sample may be carry-over from other donors' samples.

This clone has a count of ten or more. The J gene is TRBJ2-7, the V gene TRBV20-1; the match to TRBD2 covers 13 bases. The germline V gene encodes CDR1 DFQATT and CDR2 SNEGSKA (reference sequence). The CDR3 covers 15 residues. V lost 5 bases to trimming and J lost 2 bases; unmatched junction nucleotides: 6. CDR3 in DNA: TGCAGTGCTGGCAGAACTAGCGGGAGGGCCTACGAGCAGTACTTC. It translates to CSAGRTSGRAYEQYF.

This clone was counted at least ten times. The chain combines TRBV5-8 with TRBJ1-5; D is possibly TRBD1 (5 bases). Per germline, CDR1 SGHTS and CDR2 YDEGEE. The CDR3 consists of 13 residues. Trimming took off 1 base at V and 8 bases at J, with 10 bases between the two ends. The CDR3 is CASSLSRGKPQHF. CDR3 nucleotides: TGTGCCAGCAGCTTGAGCCGGGGGAAGCCCCAGCATTTT.

Worth noting for this clone: At one of its ends the junction is not consistent with the germline gene, which may arise from a read error. This chain connects TRBV2 to TRBJ1-1, with 7 bases fitting TRBD1. The CDR3 length is 13 residues. The germline V gene has CDR1 SNHLY and CDR2 FYNNEI. CDR3 nucleotides: TGTGCCAGTTTAAAGGACAGGAAGACTGAAGCTTTGTTT. Its translation is CASLKDRKTEALF. Full variable domain (missing parts from reference TRBV2 and TRBJ1-1): EPEVTQTPSHQVTQMGQEVILRCVPISNHLYFYWYRQILGQKVEFLVSFYNNEISEKSEIFDDQFSVERPDGSNFTLKIRSTKLEDSAMYFCASLKDRKTEALFGQGTRLTVV.

This clone was counted ten times or more. The rearrangement joins TRBV10-3 to TRBJ2-5; D is perhaps TRBD2 (7 bases). Trimming removed 8 bases from V and 0 bases from J, with 10 bases in between. This CDR3 comprises 13 residues. Per germline, CDR1 ENHRY and CDR2 SYGVKD. The CDR3 DNA reads TGTGCCATCGGGGGGGACAACCAAGAGACCCAGTACTTC. The encoded protein is CAIGGDNQETQYF.

This clone was observed a handful of times. This chain connects TRBV24-1 to TRBJ2-5; D call uncertain. The CDR3 is made up of 15 amino acids. With 3 bases removed from V and 5 bases from J, the gap between germline ends came to 15 bases. Germline CDR1 KGHDR, CDR2 SFDVKD. Here the CDR3 reads CATSDLVQWGETQYF. CDR3 coding DNA: TGTGCCACCAGTGATCTAGTACAGTGGGGTGAGACCCAGTACTTC.

This clone appeared many times. This chain joins TRBV2 and TRBJ1-6; D uncertain. Deletions cut 1 base from V and 5 bases from J, with 12 bases between. CDR3 size: 16 residues. CDR1 is SNHLY and CDR2 is FYNNEI in the germline V gene. This CDR3 reads CASSEEGPLNNSPLHF. The CDR3 nucleotides read TGTGCCAGCAGTGAAGAAGGGCCCCTCAATAATTCACCCCTCCACTTT.

In its sample, this clone ranks as medium-sized. The CDR3 DNA reads as TGTGCCAGCTGCCGACGGGCCGAGCAGTACTTC. It encodes CASCRRAEQYF. The chain recombines TRBV2 with TRBJ2-7; no firm D call. CDR1 is SNHLY, CDR2 FYNNEI, per germline. Between the trimmed V and J ends, which lost 8 bases and 6 bases, there was a span of 11 bases. The CDR3 spans 11 residues.

Worth noting for this clone: Being one base from a much bigger clone, this may be a read error. Other DNA sequences in the same sample also yield this CDR3. The CDR3 reads CAWRPGEYTGELFF. In DNA, the CDR3 is TGTGCCTGGAGGCCGGGAGAGTACACCGGGGAGCTGTTTTTT. The chain joins TRBV30 to TRBJ2-2; a weak D match, TRBD2 (6 bases). Trimming removed 3 bases from V and 3 bases from J, with 11 bases in between. Per germline, CDR1 GTSNPN and CDR2 SVGIG (reference sequence). The CDR3 contains 14 residues.

This clone was observed at least ten times. V is TRBV6-4 and J is TRBJ2-3; D ambiguous. Trimming removed 3 bases from V and 1 base from J, with 5 bases in between. This CDR3 comprises 13 residues. CDR1 is MRHNA and CDR2 is SNTAGT in the germline V gene. CDR3 in amino acids: CASSDMGTDTQYF. Written as DNA, the CDR3 is TGTGCCAGCAGTGATATGGGCACAGATACGCAGTATTTT.

The table lists this clone with many counts. The V gene is TRBV11-2, the J gene TRBJ2-3; the match to TRBD2 covers 10 bases. The CDR3 extends over 17 amino acids. J was trimmed by 1 base and V by 2 bases; bases with no gene match: 6. Germline values: CDR1 SGHAT, CDR2 FQNNGV. DNA of the CDR3: TGTGCCAGCAGCTTACGTCTAGCGGGAGCCGGCACAGATACGCAGTATTTT. This gives the protein CASSLRLAGAGTDTQYF.

Many counts were recorded for this clone. The chain combines TRBV7-9 with TRBJ2-3; TRBD1 might be the D (8 bases). V lost 7 bases to trimming and J lost 6 bases, with 17 bases between them. Germline values: CDR1 SEHNR, CDR2 FQNEAQ (reference sequence). The CDR3 is 14 amino acids. CDR3 region: CASNPTGEGDTQYF. The CDR3 DNA reads TGTGCCAGCAATCCGACAGGGGAGGGGGATACGCAGTATTTT.

This clone was observed at least ten times. The chain has TRBV6-1 and TRBJ2-7, with a tentative D call TRBD2 (5 bases). The V end lost 3 bases, the J end lost 3 bases, and 9 bases lay between the germline ends. The germline V gene has CDR1 MNHNS and CDR2 SASEGT. The CDR3 has 13 residues. The CDR3 here is CASSEGGSYEQYF. The CDR3 DNA reads as TGTGCCAGCAGTGAGGGTGGGAGCTACGAGCAGTACTTC.

On this clone itself: A much larger clone is a single base away; this may be a read error. Other DNA sequences in the same sample also yield this CDR3. CDR3 residues: CATSRDQGAGEKLFF. CDR3 in DNA: TGTGCCACGAGCAGAGATCAGGGAGCTGGTGAAAAACTGTTTTTT. This chain uses TRBV15 with TRBJ1-4, with D possibly TRBD1 on 5 matching bases. CDR1 and CDR2 (germline): LNHNV, YYDKDF (reference sequence). The CDR3 runs to 15 residues. The whole variable domain, remainder taken from reference TRBV15 and TRBJ1-4, is DAMVIQNPRYQVTQFGKPVTLSCSQTLNHNVMYWYQQKSSQAPKLLFHYYDKDFNNEADTPDNFQSRRPNTSFCFLDIRSPGLGDTAMYLCATSRDQGAGEKLFFGSGTQLSVL.

This clone was observed at least ten times. This sequence joins TRBV6-1 and TRBJ1-3; D is undetermined. CDR1 is MNHNS, CDR2 SASEGT, per germline. This CDR3 has 16 amino acids. The V end was cut by 1 base, the J end by 4 bases, with 14 bases between. CDR3 DNA: TGTGCCAGCAGTGAAGTTCTTAGCGGGCAAGGAAACACCATATATTTT. Translation: CASSEVLSGQGNTIYF.

This clone showed up many times. The chain combines TRBV20-1 with TRBJ2-7; D not certain. This CDR3 contains 12 residues. Germline assignment: CDR1 DFQATT and CDR2 SNEGSKA (reference sequence). The V end lost 0 bases, the J end lost 3 bases, and 6 bases lay between the germline ends. For the CDR3, the DNA is TGCAGTGCTAGAGATATGGGCTACGAGCAGTACTTC. It translates to CSARDMGYEQYF.

This clone was found many times. This CDR3 is also generated by other DNA sequences in the sample. The chain carries TRBV7-9 and TRBJ2-3; D uncertain. The CDR3 runs to 13 residues. V was trimmed by 5 bases and J by 4 bases, leaving 10 bases between them. Germline V gene lookup returns CDR1 SEHNR and CDR2 FQNEAQ (reference sequence). DNA of the CDR3: TGTGCCAGCAGCCCCCGTACGGCAGATACGCAGTATTTT. This translates into CASSPRTADTQYF.

Points on this clone: Here the CDR3 omits its conserved ending phenylalanine or tryptophan, so a read error is the likely source. The limits of the CDR3 on the DNA are not certain, so only TCRdb's listed CDR3 is given. V gene TRBV6-9 combines with J gene TRBJ2-3; TRBD1 is the table's D call, not checked against the DNA. From its first to its last residue, the CDR3 has 14 amino acids. Germline loops: CDR1 MNHGY, CDR2 SVAAGI. The CDR3 is CASSYGLGTDTQFC.

In its sample, this clone was seen many times. The chain couples TRBV6-6 to TRBJ2-7; D gene uncertain. This CDR3 has 13 amino acids. V was trimmed by 0 bases and J by 3 bases, leaving 6 bases between them. Germline V lookup: CDR1 MNHNY, CDR2 SVGAGI (reference sequence). The CDR3 reads CASSYSDRYEQYF. The CDR3 nucleotides are TGTGCCAGCAGTTACTCTGATCGCTACGAGCAGTACTTC.

This clone showed up many times. CDR3 DNA sequence: TGTGCCAGCAGGCAGACTACAGGGTACACTGAAGCTTTCTTT. This encodes CASRQTTGYTEAFF. This sequence joins TRBV3-1 and TRBJ1-1; D might be TRBD1 (6 bases). CDR1 is LGHDT, CDR2 YNNKEL, per germline (reference sequence). The ends were cut back, 6 bases at V and 3 bases at J, with 14 bases in the middle. The CDR3 runs 14 residues.